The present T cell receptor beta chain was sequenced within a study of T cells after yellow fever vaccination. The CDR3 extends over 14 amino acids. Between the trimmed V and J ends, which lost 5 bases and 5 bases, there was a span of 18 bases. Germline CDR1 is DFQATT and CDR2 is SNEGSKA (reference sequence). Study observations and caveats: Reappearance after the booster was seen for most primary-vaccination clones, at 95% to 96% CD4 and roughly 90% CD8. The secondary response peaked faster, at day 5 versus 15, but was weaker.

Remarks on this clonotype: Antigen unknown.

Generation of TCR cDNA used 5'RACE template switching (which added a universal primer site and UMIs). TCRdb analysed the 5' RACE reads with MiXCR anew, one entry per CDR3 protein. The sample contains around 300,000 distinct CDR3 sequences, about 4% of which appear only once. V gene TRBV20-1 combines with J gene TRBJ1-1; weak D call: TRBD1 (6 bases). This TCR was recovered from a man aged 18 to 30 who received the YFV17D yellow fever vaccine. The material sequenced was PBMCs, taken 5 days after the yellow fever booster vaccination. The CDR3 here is CSAPRGGGWTEAFF. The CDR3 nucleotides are TGCAGTGCTCCTCGGGGGGGCGGATGGACTGAAGCTTTCTTT.